This TCR beta chain was recorded in a study of glioma-infiltrating T cells after dendritic cell vaccination. This clone was seen only a few times. In germline, CDR1 is SGDLS, CDR2 YYNGEE. Losses at the gene ends were 0 bases for V and 4 bases for J; bases not matched to a gene: 6. This CDR3 is 16 amino acids long. Time point described: after dendritic cell vaccination, including at tumor progression/relapse. Fresh-frozen tumor tissue and more than two years of survival data were available for all. All glioblastoma patients lacked an isocitrate dehydrogenase mutation. Sequenced by immunoSEQ multiplex PCR; TCRdb stores in-frame clones only, minus some. The table records 90,000 to 110,000 clones, roughly 89% of them present only once.

The clonotype was recovered from a human donor with glioblastoma. Source: blood, taken after dendritic cell vaccination. The chain carries TRBV9 and TRBJ2-3; 9 bases are shared with TRBD2. In nucleotides, the CDR3 is TGTGCCAGCAGCGTAGCTGGTAGCGGGAGCCCAGATACGCAGTATTTT. Translated, it gives CASSVAGSGSPDTQYF.